What follows are 20 T cell receptor beta chains derived from one specimen sequenced in a study of cytomegalovirus exposure and HLA in healthy donors. Amplification used 60 Vbeta primers and 13 Jbeta primers. The method was immunoSEQ multiplex PCR; TCRdb's version includes in-frame clones alone and lacks a portion of them. The top ten hold 2% to 2.5% of the sample, which has about 110,000 clones, 81% seen once. The sample taken for sequencing was PBMCs. All receptors derive from a man aged 25-45 years in good health and CMV-seronegative.

In this sample, this clone turned up a few times. V gene TRBV7-2 combines with J gene TRBJ1-1; D might be TRBD1 (5 bases). From germline, CDR1 is SGHTA and CDR2 FQGNSA. The V gene lost 6 bases and the J gene lost 0 bases, with 17 bases spanning the gap. CDR3 size: 16 residues. The CDR3 loop reads CASRFRQKAVNTEAFF. For the CDR3, the DNA is TGTGCCAGCAGATTCAGACAGAAGGCGGTGAACACTGAAGCTTTCTTT.

In its sample, this clone was seen a few times. The chain recombines TRBV27 with TRBJ1-2; unclear D gene. Germline lookup yields CDR1 MNHEY and CDR2 SMNVEV (reference sequence). The CDR3 has 14 residues. The ends were cut back, 4 bases at V and 0 bases at J, with 9 bases in the middle. CDR3: CASSSSMSNYGYTF. The DNA of the CDR3 is TGTGCCAGCAGTTCGTCTATGTCTAACTATGGCTACACCTTC.

This chain joins TRBV7-8 and TRBJ1-2; 8 bases match TRBD1. Germline CDR1 and CDR2: SGHVS and FQNEAQ. Trimming removed 1 base from V and 8 bases from J; junction bases left unmatched: 6. CDR3 length: 14 amino acids. The CDR3 sequence: CASSLEWTGYGYTF. In DNA form, the CDR3 reads TGTGCCAGCAGCTTAGAATGGACAGGGTACGGCTACACCTTC.

This clone was found a few times. The V and J genes are TRBV7-9 and TRBJ1-2; D uncertain. Trimming took 2 bases from V and 0 from J, leaving 10 bases between them. Germline V gene lookup returns CDR1 SEHNR and CDR2 FQNEAQ (reference sequence). The length of the CDR3 is 15 residues. CDR3 sequence reads: CASSLRAEANYGYTF. The CDR3, as DNA: TGTGCCAGCAGCTTAAGGGCGGAGGCTAACTATGGCTACACCTTC.

The rearrangement joins TRBV2 to TRBJ1-2; TRBD1 agrees at 8 bases. V lost 7 bases, J lost 4 bases, and 8 bases stayed unmatched. Germline CDR1 reads SNHLY; CDR2 reads FYNNEI. CDR3 size: 14 residues. Here the CDR3 reads CASISGTGRYGYTF. The CDR3 DNA follows: TGTGCCAGCATATCCGGGACAGGACGCTATGGCTACACCTTC. Variable domain in full (rest from reference TRBV2 and TRBJ1-2): EPEVTQTPSHQVTQMGQEVILRCVPISNHLYFYWYRQILGQKVEFLVSFYNNEISEKSEIFDDQFSVERPDGSNFTLKIRSTKLEDSAMYFCASISGTGRYGYTFGSGTRLTVV.

The chain carries TRBV7-2 and TRBJ2-3, with 12 bases aligning to TRBD2. Looked up from germline, CDR1 is SGHTA and CDR2 is FQGNSA. CDR3 length: 15 residues. V shed 5 bases, J shed 5 bases, and the junction held 5 bases outside the gene matches. The CDR3 DNA reads as TGTGCCAGCAGCCGACTAGCGGGAGTGGGAGATACGCAGTATTTT. Translating gives CASSRLAGVGDTQYF. Looking up the rest from reference TRBV7-2 and TRBJ2-3 gives the full variable domain: GAGVSQSPSNKVTEKGKDVELRCDPISGHTALYWYRQSLGQGLEFLIYFQGNSAPDKSGLPSDRFSAERTGGSVSTLTIQRTQQEDSAVYLCASSRLAGVGDTQYFGPGTRLTVL.

V usage is TRBV6-1 and J usage is TRBJ2-3; a possible D gene is TRBD1 (6 bases). CDR1 is MNHNS and CDR2 is SASEGT in the germline V gene. CDR3 size: 14 residues. V was trimmed by 6 bases and J by 1 base, leaving 11 bases between them. The CDR3 is CASRFDRRTDTQYF. Written as DNA, the CDR3 is TGTGCCAGCAGGTTCGACAGGCGCACAGATACGCAGTATTTT.

This chain uses TRBV27 with TRBJ2-7; unclear D gene. This CDR3 spans 11 amino acids. Germline CDR1 reads MNHEY; CDR2 reads SMNVEV (reference sequence). The V end lost 6 bases, the J end lost 0 bases, and 3 bases lay between the germline ends. The CDR3 spells CASSSSYEQYF. In DNA, the CDR3 is TGTGCCAGCAGCTCCTCCTACGAGCAGTACTTC.

The rearrangement links TRBV9 to TRBJ1-2; 7 bases agree with TRBD1. CDR1 and CDR2 from the germline V gene are SGDLS and YYNGEE. The CDR3 is 13 amino acids. V lost 2 bases to trimming and J lost 8 bases; unmatched junction nucleotides: 6. CDR3 in DNA: TGTGCCAGCAGCGTTCTACAGGGGAACGGCTACACCTTC. This gives the protein CASSVLQGNGYTF.

In its sample, this clone was seen once. The chain carries TRBV6-5 and TRBJ2-5; D is perhaps TRBD1 (5 bases). This CDR3 region has 16 residues. The V and J ends lost 2 bases and 1 base respectively, with 14 bases between them. Germline CDR1 MNHEY, CDR2 SVGAGI. The CDR3 coding sequence is TGTGCCAGCAGTTACAGACAGAGAAGTTCCCAAGAGACCCAGTACTTC. As protein: CASSYRQRSSQETQYF.

The gene calls are TRBV11-3 and TRBJ2-1; 13 bases map to TRBD2. The trim removed 1 base at V and 10 bases at J, leaving 4 bases unmatched. This CDR3 spans 15 amino acids. Germline V gene sequence: CDR1 SGHNT, CDR2 YENEEA. As DNA, the CDR3 is TGTGCCAGCAGCTTAGGGACTAGCGGGAGTAGCGAGCAGTTCTTC. Its translation: CASSLGTSGSSEQFF.

The V call is TRBV19, the J call TRBJ2-7; 12 bases are a match to TRBD1. Losses at the gene ends were 6 bases for V and 4 bases for J; bases not matched to a gene: 7. The CDR3 is made up of 15 amino acids. Germline CDR1 is LNHDA and CDR2 is SQIVND (reference sequence). Written as DNA, the CDR3 is TGTGCCAGTAGAAAAGGGACAGGGGGCGAATACGAGCAGTACTTC. Protein product: CASRKGTGGEYEQYF.

The J gene is TRBJ1-1, the V gene TRBV5-1; D ambiguous. Germline loops: CDR1 SGHRS, CDR2 YFSETQ. There are 15 residues in the CDR3. V was cut by 4 bases and J by 0 bases, with 13 bases left in between. In nucleotides, the CDR3 is TGCGCCAGCAGCCCTAATGGAGGAATGAACACTGAAGCTTTCTTT. Translation gives CASSPNGGMNTEAFF.

The rearrangement joins TRBV7-2 to TRBJ2-3; D perhaps matches TRBD2 (6 bases). Trimming removed 4 bases at V and 3 bases at J, with 20 bases between. The germline V gene encodes CDR1 SGHTA and CDR2 FQGNSA. This CDR3 spans 17 amino acids. The CDR3 loop reads CASSSQVRLARTDTQYF. CDR3 coding DNA: TGTGCCAGCAGCTCCCAGGTGAGGCTAGCGCGGACAGATACGCAGTATTTT.

The V call is TRBV11-2, the J call TRBJ1-2; D uncertain. Germline-derived CDR1 and CDR2 are SGHAT and FQNNGV. This CDR3 is 13 amino acids long. The V gene lost 0 bases and the J gene lost 4 bases, with 6 bases spanning the gap. This chain's CDR3 is CASSLELSYGYTF. The DNA for the CDR3 is TGTGCCAGCAGCTTAGAACTCTCCTATGGCTACACCTTC.

The chain carries TRBV9 and TRBJ1-2; no definite D call. This CDR3 contains 13 residues. Germline V gene lookup returns CDR1 SGDLS and CDR2 YYNGEE. V lost 4 bases, J lost 8 bases, and 15 bases lay in between. The DNA for the CDR3 is TGTGCCAGCAGCCCCCCGGGAGTAGGGGGCTACACCTTC. It is translated as CASSPPGVGGYTF.

The rearrangement uses TRBV9 and TRBJ2-2; D is unresolved. Germline CDR1 reads SGDLS; CDR2 reads YYNGEE. V was shortened by 0 bases and J by 6 bases, with 9 bases between the two germline ends. This CDR3 is 14 amino acids long. The CDR3 loop reads CASSVVTAAGELFF. As DNA, the CDR3 is TGTGCCAGCAGCGTAGTAACAGCAGCCGGGGAGCTGTTTTTT.

A few counts support this clone. V is TRBV10-3 and J is TRBJ1-3; 7 bases line up with TRBD1. Looked up from germline, CDR1 is ENHRY and CDR2 is SYGVKD. The CDR3 length is 15 residues. V lost 6 bases to trimming and J lost 1 base; unmatched junction nucleotides: 6. Here the CDR3 DNA reads TGTGCCATCAGGCCCGTGACAGGGTCTGGAAACACCATATATTTT. Amino acid sequence: CAIRPVTGSGNTIYF.

As concerns this clone: Other DNA sequences within the sample encode an identical CDR3. This rearrangement joins TRBV4-1 to TRBJ1-4; 7 bases fit TRBD1. The germline V gene has CDR1 MGHRA and CDR2 YSYEKL. The CDR3 totals 17 residues. Trimming removed 4 bases from V and 3 bases from J; junction bases left unmatched: 11. In nucleotides, the CDR3 is TGCGCCAGCAGCCCTCGACAGGGAGTCTATGCTAATGAAAAACTGTTTTTT. Amino acid sequence: CASSPRQGVYANEKLFF.

The chain has TRBV6-1 and TRBJ1-5, with a tentative D call TRBD1 (5 bases). This CDR3 region has 15 residues. Germline lookup yields CDR1 MNHNS and CDR2 SASEGT. V was shortened by 8 bases and J by 0 bases, with 14 bases between the two germline ends. CDR3 in DNA: TGTGCCAGCTGCTCAGACAGAAATAGCAATCAGCCCCAGCATTTT. Protein sequence: CASCSDRNSNQPQHF.